This T cell receptor beta chain was sequenced in a study of identical twins. Findings and caveats of the study: Potential partial confounding of zero-insertion analyses by invariant MAIT and iNKT cells was noted. Rather than following the same donors, the conclusions depended on cross-sectional statistical analysis. Twins' surplus sharing was weaker for beta out-of-frame sequences.

This clonotype was seen once. Antigen unknown. Each donor (without exception) was a healthy Caucasian. TCRdb analysed the 5' RACE reads with MiXCR anew, one entry per CDR3 protein. The sample contains 700,000 or so distinct CDR3 sequences, around 8.6% of which appear only once. With 2 bases clipped from V and 4 bases from J, the junction kept 8 bases outside the gene matches. This CDR3 region has 16 residues. Germline lookup yields CDR1 SGHDN and CDR2 FVKESK. This same sample was also taken into another study, of yellow fever vaccine responses in identical twins.

V gene TRBV14 combines with J gene TRBJ2-5, with 9 bases identical to TRBD2. Material for sequencing was PBMCs. This TCR came from a young woman in good health. The CDR3 here is CASSQFSGRGTETQYF. The CDR3 DNA sequence: TGTGCCAGCAGCCAATTTAGCGGGAGAGGGACAGAGACCCAGTACTTC.